These T cell receptor beta chains were read from a single sample in a study of blood T cell repertoires in COVID-19. The data were produced by immunoSEQ multiplex PCR, yet TCRdb's version contains in-frame clones alone and is incomplete. The sample records roughly 200,000 clones, approximately 83% being singletons. The sequenced sample was peripheral blood. The receptors stem from a man aged 55 to 69 with acute or convalescent COVID-19. The CDR3 runs from the conserved cysteine through the conserved F or W. D genes are given only for firm matches. Clone size is given for some rows only: seen once, a few or many times, or a class if the clone is expanded.

d_gene: NA; j_gene: TRBJ1-3; abundance: NA; v_gene: TRBV18; CDR3nt: TGTGCCAGCCCGGCGGGGGGAAACACCATATATTTT; CDR3aa: CASPAGGNTIYF
d_gene: TRBD2; j_gene: TRBJ2-7; abundance: NA; v_gene: TRBV7-2; CDR3nt: TGTGCCAGCAGCTTATCTAGCGGAATCTCCTACGAGCAGTACTTC; CDR3aa: CASSLSSGISYEQYF
d_gene: NA; j_gene: TRBJ2-1; abundance: NA; v_gene: TRBV4-3; CDR3nt: TGCGCCAGCAGCCCAAAGCCTACAGGAGAGCGGGCCAGCTCCTACAATGAGCAGTTCTTC; CDR3aa: CASSPKPTGERASSYNEQFF
d_gene: TRBD1; j_gene: TRBJ2-7; abundance: few; v_gene: TRBV6-5; CDR3nt: TGTGCCAGCAGGCGCGGACAGGGCGGCTACGAGCAGTACTTC; CDR3aa: CASRRGQGGYEQYF
d_gene: NA; j_gene: TRBJ1-3; abundance: NA; v_gene: TRBV9; CDR3nt: TGTGCCAGCAGCGTTGGGGGCCTCTCTGGAAACACCATATATTTT; CDR3aa: CASSVGGLSGNTIYF
d_gene: TRBD2; j_gene: TRBJ2-1; abundance: NA; v_gene: TRBV2; CDR3nt: TGTGCCAGCACGACTCGGGGGCTAGCGGGAAACAATGAGCAGTTCTTC; CDR3aa: CASTTRGLAGNNEQFF
d_gene: TRBD2; j_gene: TRBJ2-5; abundance: NA; v_gene: TRBV19; CDR3nt: TGTGCCAGTAGTGCCACCGGGACTAGCGGGAGCGCACCGGGGGAGACCCAGTACTTC; CDR3aa: CASSATGTSGSAPGETQYF
d_gene: NA; j_gene: TRBJ1-1; abundance: NA; v_gene: TRBV11-3; CDR3nt: TGTGCCAGCAGCTCATTCAGGGGCGCTGAAGCTTTCTTT; CDR3aa: CASSSFRGAEAFF
d_gene: TRBD2; j_gene: TRBJ2-5; abundance: NA; v_gene: TRBV6-2/TRBV6-3; CDR3nt: TGTGCCAGCAGTTCTCGGACTAGCGGGAGTAGGAGGGAGACCCAGTACTTC; CDR3aa: CASSSRTSGSRRETQYF
d_gene: NA; j_gene: TRBJ2-7; abundance: NA; v_gene: TRBV10-3; CDR3nt: TGTGCCATCAGTGAGTCATCTTTAATTCGGCAGTACTTC; CDR3aa: CAISESSLIRQYF
d_gene: NA; j_gene: TRBJ2-3; abundance: NA; v_gene: TRBV24-1; CDR3nt: TGTGCCACCAGTGGTCCGGGACTTTCCACAGATACGCAGTATTTT; CDR3aa: CATSGPGLSTDTQYF
d_gene: TRBD2; j_gene: TRBJ2-3; abundance: NA; v_gene: TRBV30; CDR3nt: TGTGCCTGGAGTCCCGGGACTAGCGACACAGATACGCAGTATTTT; CDR3aa: CAWSPGTSDTDTQYF
d_gene: NA; j_gene: TRBJ1-3; abundance: NA; v_gene: TRBV18; CDR3nt: TGTGCCAGCTCATATAAGGGACATCGGCTCTCTGGAAACACCATATATTTT; CDR3aa: CASSYKGHRLSGNTIYF
d_gene: NA; j_gene: TRBJ1-2; abundance: NA; v_gene: TRBV27; CDR3nt: TGTGCCAGCAGAGTATCCGGGACTGGGGGCTACACCTTC; CDR3aa: CASRVSGTGGYTF
d_gene: TRBD1; j_gene: TRBJ2-2; abundance: NA; v_gene: TRBV12-3/TRBV12-4; CDR3nt: TGTGCCAGCACTCACCAGGGGGCCGGGGAGCTGTTTTTT; CDR3aa: CASTHQGAGELFF
d_gene: TRBD1; j_gene: TRBJ2-7; abundance: NA; v_gene: TRBV6-2/TRBV6-3; CDR3nt: TGTGCCAGCAGTTGGCCCGGGACAGGGGGCTTCGAGCAGTACTTC; CDR3aa: CASSWPGTGGFEQYF
d_gene: NA; j_gene: TRBJ1-1; abundance: NA; v_gene: TRBV28; CDR3nt: TGTGCCGGCCGGGCCGACAGGCCGAACACTGAAGCTTTCTTT; CDR3aa: CAGRADRPNTEAFF
d_gene: NA; j_gene: TRBJ1-1; abundance: NA; v_gene: TRBV5-8; CDR3nt: TGTGCCAGCAGCTTGTTGGGGGCCGACACTGAAGCTTTCTTT; CDR3aa: CASSLLGADTEAFF
d_gene: TRBD2; j_gene: TRBJ2-2; abundance: NA; v_gene: TRBV5-1; CDR3nt: TGCGCCAGCAGCTTGGAGGCTAGCGGCCCGAACACCGGGGAGCTGTTTTTT; CDR3aa: CASSLEASGPNTGELFF
d_gene: NA; j_gene: TRBJ2-3; abundance: NA; v_gene: TRBV6-6; CDR3nt: TGTGCCAGCAGAACAGGGTCGGTGGCGGCAGATACGCAGTATTTT; CDR3aa: CASRTGSVAADTQYF
d_gene: NA; j_gene: TRBJ1-1; abundance: NA; v_gene: TRBV28; CDR3nt: TGTGCCAGCAGCCTGACGGGGGGTTATGAAGCTTTCTTT; CDR3aa: CASSLTGGYEAFF
d_gene: NA; j_gene: TRBJ2-2; abundance: NA; v_gene: TRBV10-3; CDR3nt: TGTGCCATCACTGGAGGCCTTAATTCCGGGGAGCTGTTTTTT; CDR3aa: CAITGGLNSGELFF
d_gene: TRBD2; j_gene: TRBJ2-5; abundance: NA; v_gene: TRBV3-1/TRBV3-2; CDR3nt: TGTGCCAGCAGCCAACGGGACGGGGGGAGTCTGACCCAGTACTTC; CDR3aa: CASSQRDGGSLTQYF
d_gene: NA; j_gene: TRBJ2-1; abundance: NA; v_gene: TRBV28; CDR3nt: TGTGCCAGCAGCCCCTTAACAGCCAGCTCCTACAATGAGCAGTTCTTC; CDR3aa: CASSPLTASSYNEQFF
d_gene: TRBD2; j_gene: TRBJ2-3; abundance: few; v_gene: TRBV27; CDR3nt: TGTGCCAGCCGCCCGGGTCCGGGGGGGAGCACAGATACGCAGTATTTT; CDR3aa: CASRPGPGGSTDTQYF
d_gene: NA; j_gene: TRBJ1-1; abundance: NA; v_gene: TRBV19; CDR3nt: TGTGCCAGTTACCGGGACTACAGCCTGGCCACTGAAGCTTTCTTT; CDR3aa: CASYRDYSLATEAFF
d_gene: TRBD1; j_gene: TRBJ2-3; abundance: NA; v_gene: TRBV2; CDR3nt: TGTGCCAGCAGCCCGGACAGGCGTCGAGGCAGCACAGATACGCAGTATTTT; CDR3aa: CASSPDRRRGSTDTQYF
d_gene: NA; j_gene: TRBJ2-2; abundance: few; v_gene: TRBV11-2; CDR3nt: TGTGCCAGCAGCCCGACCCCCGGGACACAGACCGGGGAGCTGTTTTTT; CDR3aa: CASSPTPGTQTGELFF
d_gene: NA; j_gene: TRBJ2-5; abundance: NA; v_gene: TRBV7-8; CDR3nt: TGTGCCAGCAGCTTAACTGAGACCCAGTACTTC; CDR3aa: CASSLTETQYF
d_gene: TRBD1; j_gene: TRBJ1-2; abundance: NA; v_gene: TRBV5-1; CDR3nt: TGCGCCAGCAGTTCGGGACAGGGATTAGGTTATGGCTACACCTTC; CDR3aa: CASSSGQGLGYGYTF
d_gene: TRBD1; j_gene: TRBJ1-2; abundance: NA; v_gene: TRBV5-1; CDR3nt: TGCGCCAGCAGCTTGGCCGCAGGGGGGTATGGCTACACCTTC; CDR3aa: CASSLAAGGYGYTF
d_gene: NA; j_gene: TRBJ2-3; abundance: NA; v_gene: TRBV6-5; CDR3nt: TGTGCCAGCACGGGGGTTGGGAGCACAGATACGCAGTATTTT; CDR3aa: CASTGVGSTDTQYF
d_gene: TRBD1; j_gene: TRBJ1-3; abundance: NA; v_gene: TRBV7-2; CDR3nt: TGTGCCAGCAGCTCCGGGACAGTGAGGGAAGGAAACACCATATATTTT; CDR3aa: CASSSGTVREGNTIYF
d_gene: TRBD2; j_gene: TRBJ2-6; abundance: NA; v_gene: TRBV5-1; CDR3nt: TGCGCCAGCAGCACGGGACTAGCGGGAGCTGGGGCCAACGTCCTGACTTTC; CDR3aa: CASSTGLAGAGANVLTF
d_gene: TRBD2; j_gene: TRBJ2-2; abundance: NA; v_gene: TRBV27; CDR3nt: TGTGCCAGCAGTTTCCTTGGGACTAGCGGAAACACCGGGGAGCTGTTTTTT; CDR3aa: CASSFLGTSGNTGELFF
d_gene: NA; j_gene: TRBJ2-7; abundance: NA; v_gene: TRBV5-1; CDR3nt: TGCGCCAGCGCCGATACTTTTGCGGGGATTGACGAGCAGTACTTC; CDR3aa: CASADTFAGIDEQYF
d_gene: NA; j_gene: TRBJ1-3; abundance: NA; v_gene: TRBV6-5; CDR3nt: TGTGCCAGCACCCCCGGGACAACTGGAAACACCATATATTTT; CDR3aa: CASTPGTTGNTIYF
d_gene: NA; j_gene: TRBJ2-1; abundance: NA; v_gene: TRBV7-9; CDR3nt: TGTGCCAGCAGCCAAACTGACTATCACAATGAGCAGTTCTTC; CDR3aa: CASSQTDYHNEQFF
d_gene: NA; j_gene: TRBJ2-2; abundance: NA; v_gene: TRBV6-5; CDR3nt: TGTGCCAGCCAGGGCACCGGGGAGCTGTTTTTT; CDR3aa: CASQGTGELFF
d_gene: NA; j_gene: TRBJ2-2; abundance: NA; v_gene: TRBV9; CDR3nt: TGTGCCAGCCTATTTGAGGTAGCGAACACCGGGGAGCTGTTTTTT; CDR3aa: CASLFEVANTGELFF
d_gene: NA; j_gene: TRBJ1-2; abundance: NA; v_gene: TRBV6-1; CDR3nt: TGTGCCAGCAGTGAAGGACAGTTAGCTAACTATGGCTACACCTTC; CDR3aa: CASSEGQLANYGYTF
d_gene: NA; j_gene: TRBJ2-1; abundance: NA; v_gene: TRBV19; CDR3nt: TGTGCCAGTAGTATCGACCCGGGGACATACAATGAGCAGTTCTTC; CDR3aa: CASSIDPGTYNEQFF